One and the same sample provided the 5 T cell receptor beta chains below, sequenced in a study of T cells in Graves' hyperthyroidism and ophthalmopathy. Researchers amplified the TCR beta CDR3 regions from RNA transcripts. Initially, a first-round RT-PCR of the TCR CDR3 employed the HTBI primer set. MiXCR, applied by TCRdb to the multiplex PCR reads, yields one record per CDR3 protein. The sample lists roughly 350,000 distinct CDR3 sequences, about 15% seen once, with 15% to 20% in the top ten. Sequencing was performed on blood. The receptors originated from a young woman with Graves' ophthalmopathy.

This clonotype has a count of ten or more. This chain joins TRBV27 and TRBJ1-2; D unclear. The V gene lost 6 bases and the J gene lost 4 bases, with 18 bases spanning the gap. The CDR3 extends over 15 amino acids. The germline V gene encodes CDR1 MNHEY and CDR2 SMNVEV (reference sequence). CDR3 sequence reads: CASRPLGQKSYGYTF. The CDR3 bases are TGTGCCAGCAGACCCCTGGGCCAGAAAAGCTATGGCTACACCTTC.

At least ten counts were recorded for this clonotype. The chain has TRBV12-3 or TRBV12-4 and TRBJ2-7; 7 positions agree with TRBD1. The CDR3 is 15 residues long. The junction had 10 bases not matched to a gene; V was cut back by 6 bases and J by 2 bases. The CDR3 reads CASSPNRGVPYEQYF. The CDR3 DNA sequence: TGTGCCAGCAGCCCTAACAGGGGAGTACCCTACGAGCAGTACTTC.

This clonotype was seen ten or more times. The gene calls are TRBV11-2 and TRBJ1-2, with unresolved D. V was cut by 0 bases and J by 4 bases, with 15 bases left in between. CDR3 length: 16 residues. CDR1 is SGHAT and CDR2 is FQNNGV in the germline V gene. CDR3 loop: CASSLDLAPGLYGYTF. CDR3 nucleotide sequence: TGTGCCAGCAGCTTAGATCTCGCCCCTGGACTCTATGGCTACACCTTC.

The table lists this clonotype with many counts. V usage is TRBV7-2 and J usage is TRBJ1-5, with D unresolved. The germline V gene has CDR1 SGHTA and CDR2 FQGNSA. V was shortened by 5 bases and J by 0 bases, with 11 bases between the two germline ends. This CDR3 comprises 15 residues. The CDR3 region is CASSPVGFSNQPQHF. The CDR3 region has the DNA TGTGCCAGCAGCCCCGTGGGCTTTAGCAATCAGCCCCAGCATTTT.

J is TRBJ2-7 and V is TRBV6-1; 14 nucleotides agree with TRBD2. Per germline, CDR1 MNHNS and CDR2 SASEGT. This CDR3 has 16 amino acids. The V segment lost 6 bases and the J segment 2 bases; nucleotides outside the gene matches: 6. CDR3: CASSVTSGGATYEQYF. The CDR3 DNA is TGTGCCAGCAGCGTGACTAGCGGGGGGGCAACCTACGAGCAGTACTTC.